Listed below are T cell receptor beta chains from one sample, sequenced in a study of T cells in Graves' hyperthyroidism and ophthalmopathy. TCRdb re-analysed the multiplex PCR reads in MiXCR, keeping a single row per CDR3 protein. The repertoire consists of around 350,000 distinct CDR3 sequences, with 13% occurring once and the leading ten covering roughly 8.3%. The specimen was blood. The origin of the receptors is a woman in her late teens or twenties with Graves' hyperthyroidism. Each CDR3 is given with its conserved first and last residue. The D gene is left open where the match is weak. Rows may omit the clone size; those that give it use once, few, many or a size class.

cdr3_aa cdr3_nt clone_size v_call d_call j_call
CASSQEDSGLPEKLLF TGTGCCAGCAGCCAAGAGGACTCAGGGTTACCTGAAAAACTGCTTTTT NA TRBV4-2 NA TRBJ1-4
CSAIGLAGGSYEQYF TGCAGTGCTATTGGACTAGCGGGAGGCTCCTACGAGCAGTACTTC many TRBV20-1 TRBD2 TRBJ2-7
CASSRVLKHEQYF TGTGCCAGCAGCCGGGTCCTCAAGCACGAGCAGTACTTC many TRBV28 NA TRBJ2-7
CASISWGRSYNEQFF TGTGCCAGCATCAGCTGGGGGAGGAGCTACAATGAGCAGTTCTTC many TRBV5-5 NA TRBJ2-1
CGSSPRSYEQYF TGTGGCAGCAGCCCCAGGTCCTACGAGCAGTACTTC NA TRBV7-9 NA TRBJ2-7
CASSLGVTGVTAYEQYF TGCGCCAGCAGCTTGGGAGTAACAGGCGTTACGGCGTACGAGCAGTACTTC NA TRBV5-1 NA TRBJ2-7
CASPPRDNQPQHF TGTGCCAGCCCCCCCCGAGACAATCAGCCCCAGCATTTT many TRBV11-3 NA TRBJ1-5
CASTVAGGSYEQYF TGTGCCAGCACCGTGGCAGGGGGTTCCTACGAGCAGTACTTC many TRBV2 TRBD1 TRBJ2-7
CASSADGNQPQHF TGTGCCAGCAGCGCGGACGGCAATCAGCCCCAGCATTTT few TRBV2 NA TRBJ1-5
CASSLVRGQMGETQYF TGTGCCAGCAGCTTAGTTCGGGGACAAATGGGAGAGACCCAGTACTTC many TRBV7-8 NA TRBJ2-5
CASSGVTELFF TGTGCCAGCAGCGGGGTCACAGAGCTGTTTTTT NA TRBV7-9 NA TRBJ2-2
CASSQDRLIHTDTQYF TGTGCCAGCAGCCAAGATCGGCTTATCCACACAGATACGCAGTATTTT many TRBV14 NA TRBJ2-3
CASNGQGAGANVLTF TGTGCCAGTAACGGACAGGGTGCCGGGGCCAACGTCCTGACTTTC NA TRBV19 TRBD1 TRBJ2-6
CASSLVHRVCQPQHF TGTGCTAGCAGCTTAGTACACAGGGTCTGCCAGCCCCAGCATTTT few TRBV7-7 NA TRBJ1-5
CASSPGLAGAYNEQFF TGTGCCAGCTCACCCGGACTAGCGGGAGCATACAATGAGCAGTTCTTC many TRBV18 TRBD2 TRBJ2-1
CASSFRDTHYGYTF TGTGCCAGCAGCTTCCGGGACACGCACTATGGCTACACCTTC many TRBV7-8 NA TRBJ1-2
CASTPRADTQYF TGTGCCAGCACTCCCAGGGCAGATACGCAGTATTTT many TRBV9 NA TRBJ2-3
CASSLYRQGNQPQHF TGTGCCAGCAGTTTATATAGGCAGGGCAATCAGCCCCAGCATTTT many TRBV28 NA TRBJ1-5
CASSPRDSPYNEQFF TGTGCCAGCAGCCCCCGGGACAGTCCCTACAATGAGCAGTTCTTC many TRBV2 TRBD1 TRBJ2-1